The 22 T cell receptor beta chains below come from one sample, sequenced in a study of T cells after yellow fever vaccination (dated by TCRdb to between 2018 and 2020). What this sample's treatment or condition label stands for: live attenuated yellow fever vaccine strain. Receptor libraries were prepared by 5' RACE. The sequencing machine was an Illumina NovaSeq 6000. TCRdb ran its own pipeline on the public reads, namely fastp trimming at Q25 and MiXCR clone calling, and kept in-frame beta chains. When rows share a CDR3 protein, they turn into one entry using the most common DNA and genes. This sample gives some 120,000 distinct CDR3 sequences in total; almost 9% of them show up just once. The top ten hold roughly 43% of the sample. The sequences come from CD8+ T cells sorted from PBMCs, collected on the day of the yellow fever booster vaccination. These receptors came from a man aged 18 to 30 who received the YFV17D yellow fever vaccine.

This clonotype was counted between two and nine times. The CDR3 DNA is TGCGCCAGCAGCCCGGGCCCGCAATACGAGCAGTACGTC. This sequence encodes CASSPGPQYEQYV. V is TRBV4-1 and J is TRBJ2-7, with D unresolved. The CDR3 has 13 residues. Germline values: CDR1 MGHRA, CDR2 YSYEKL. V dropped 4 bases and J dropped 4 bases, with 11 bases sitting between them.

This clonotype was seen more than once but under ten times. The V and J genes are TRBV7-3 and TRBJ1-1; D is ambiguous. V was cut by 4 bases and J by 1 base, with 13 bases left in between. Germline V gives CDR1 SGHTA, CDR2 FQGTGA. CDR3 size: 15 residues. This CDR3 reads CASSSGPGENTEAFF. Here the CDR3 DNA reads TGTGCCAGCAGCTCCGGGCCCGGGGAGAACACTGAAGCTTTCTTT.

This clonotype has a handful of counts. The chain uses TRBV4-3 and TRBJ1-1; no definite D call. The CDR3 totals 15 residues. Germline V CDR1 and CDR2: LGHNA, YSLEER. The germline V and J ends were trimmed by 3 bases and 0 bases, with 11 bases remaining between them. This CDR3 reads CASSHGVSMNTEAFF. Here the CDR3 DNA reads TGCGCCAGCAGCCATGGGGTATCCATGAACACTGAAGCTTTCTTT.

CDR3 DNA sequence: TGTGCCAGCAGTCCCCCGGGGGGTCAGGGAGCCTACGAGCAGTACGTC. Translating gives CASSPPGGQGAYEQYV. The chain couples TRBV28 to TRBJ2-7, with TRBD2 matching 7 bases. V was clipped by 5 bases and J by 2 bases; unmatched bases: 12. Looked up from germline, CDR1 is MDHEN and CDR2 is SYDVKM. The CDR3 loop spans 16 amino acids.

This clonotype appeared many times. The gene calls are TRBV19 and TRBJ2-3; D remains unclear. CDR1 and CDR2 from the germline V gene are LNHDA and SQIVND (reference sequence). Deletions cut 9 bases from V and 0 bases from J, with 4 bases between. The CDR3 has 11 residues. The CDR3 DNA reads as TGTGCCAGGACTAGCACAGATACGCAGTATTTT. Its translation: CARTSTDTQYF.

The chain couples TRBV4-3 to TRBJ2-7, with D unresolved. Trimming removed 3 bases at V and 2 bases at J, with 14 bases between. Germline V gene sequence: CDR1 LGHNA, CDR2 YSLEER. This CDR3 contains 15 residues. As DNA, the CDR3 is TGCGCCAGCAGCCACCGTTTTCCGAACCCCTACGAGCAGTACTTC. Translating it yields CASSHRFPNPYEQYF.

This clonotype was observed a few times. The chain has TRBV6-1 and TRBJ2-1; 10 nucleotides align to TRBD1. Germline V CDR1 and CDR2: MNHNS, SASEGT. J lost 6 bases, V lost 7 bases, and 9 bases had no gene match. The CDR3 extends over 15 amino acids. CDR3 in amino acids: CASTFRDRGLNEQFF. The CDR3 nucleotides read TGTGCCAGCACCTTCCGGGACAGGGGCCTCAATGAGCAGTTCTTC.

V usage is TRBV5-1 and J usage is TRBJ2-5; weak D call: TRBD1 (6 bases). V lost 4 bases to trimming and J lost 1 base, with 14 bases between them. CDR3 length equals 15 residues. The germline gives CDR1 SGHRS, CDR2 YFSETQ. CDR3 sequence (DNA): TGCGCCAGCAGCCGCAGAGGGGGACCCCAAGAGACCCAGTACTTC. This encodes CASSRRGGPQETQYF. Supplemented by reference TRBV5-1 and TRBJ2-5, the full variable domain reads KAGVTQTPRYLIKTRGQQVTLSCSPISGHRSVSWYQQTPGQGLQFLFEYFSETQRNKGNFPGRFSGRQFSNSRSEMNVSTLELGDSALYLCASSRRGGPQETQYFGPGTRLLVL.

The rearrangement links TRBV27 to TRBJ2-5; D is undetermined. This CDR3 is built from 15 residues. Germline CDR1 reads MNHEY; CDR2 reads SMNVEV (reference sequence). The V end lost 0 bases, the J end lost 1 base, and 9 bases lay between the germline ends. CDR3 DNA: TGTGCCAGCAGTTTATCCGTACAGCCCCAAGAGACCCAGTACTTC. Its protein product is CASSLSVQPQETQYF.

In its sample, this clonotype was seen a few times. This chain connects TRBV29-1 to TRBJ2-3; possibly TRBD1 or TRBD2 for D (5 bases each). Germline V lookup: CDR1 SQVTM, CDR2 ANQGSEA. The CDR3 spans 14 residues. With 2 bases removed from V and 8 bases from J, the gap between germline ends came to 17 bases. The CDR3 DNA reads as TGCAGCGTTGAACCAAGGGGAGTCGAGGGTACGCAGTATTTT. This sequence encodes CSVEPRGVEGTQYF.

The rearrangement uses TRBV7-9 and TRBJ2-5; D is possibly TRBD1 or TRBD2 (5 bases each). The CDR3 covers 16 residues. Trimming stripped 4 bases from V and 1 base from J, with 16 bases between. The germline gives CDR1 SEHNR, CDR2 FQNEAQ (reference sequence). DNA for the CDR3: TGTGCCAGCAGCTCCCCTGACGGGGCGATCCAAGAGACCCAGTACTTC. Its protein product is CASSSPDGAIQETQYF. Variable domain in full (rest from reference TRBV7-9 and TRBJ2-5): DTGVSQNPRHKITKRGQNVTFRCDPISEHNRLYWYRQTLGQGPEFLTYFQNEAQLEKSRLLSDRFSAERPKGSFSTLEIQRTEQGDSAMYLCASSSPDGAIQETQYFGPGTRLLVL.

This clonotype appeared a few times. The chain combines TRBV4-1 with TRBJ2-3; the D gene is possibly TRBD2 (7 bases). The V gene lost 1 base and the J gene lost 8 bases, with 10 bases spanning the gap. The CDR3 is 13 amino acids. Per germline, CDR1 MGHRA and CDR2 YSYEKL. The CDR3 region is CASSQGGGGTQYF. The CDR3 DNA is TGCGCCAGCAGCCAAGGGGGGGGCGGTACGCAGTATTTT.

In this sample, this clonotype turned up a few times. V gene TRBV11-2 combines with J gene TRBJ2-1, with D perhaps being TRBD1 or TRBD2 (5 bases each). This CDR3 is 14 amino acids long. Germline V gives CDR1 SGHAT, CDR2 FQNNGV. Trimming left V 6 bases short and J 3 bases short, with 12 bases between. For the CDR3, the DNA is TGTGCCAGCAGATCGGGACGGGTCTACAATGAGCAGTTCTTC. It yields the protein CASRSGRVYNEQFF.

This clonotype has a handful of counts. In DNA, the CDR3 is TGTGCCAGCAGCTTCTCCGGGCTAAATGAGCAGTTCTTC. The encoded protein is CASSFSGLNEQFF. The chain is built from TRBV7-9 and TRBJ2-1, with no clear D. The CDR3 is made up of 13 amino acids. CDR1 is SEHNR, CDR2 FQNEAQ, per germline (reference sequence). V lost 3 bases, J lost 7 bases, and 10 bases lay in between.

This clonotype was picked up many times. As DNA, the CDR3 is TGCGCCAGCAGCTTGAATTGGCTAGCGGGGGAAGATGAGCAGTTCTTC. Translating gives CASSLNWLAGEDEQFF. The genes are TRBV5-1 and TRBJ2-1; 10 bases are a match to TRBD2. This CDR3 is built from 16 residues. V lost 1 base to trimming and J lost 8 bases; unmatched junction nucleotides: 9. The germline CDR1 and CDR2 sequences are SGHRS and YFSETQ.

The genes are TRBV12-3 or TRBV12-4 and TRBJ1-5, with TRBD1 as a possible D gene (5 bases). The length of the CDR3 is 14 residues. The ends were cut back, 3 bases at V and 7 bases at J, with 13 bases in the middle. CDR3 DNA: TGTGCCAGCAGTTTTGGAGGGGCGGGGCAGCCCCAGCATTTT. Its protein product is CASSFGGAGQPQHF.

The chain is built from TRBV7-9 and TRBJ2-1; D possibly uses TRBD1 or TRBD2 (5 bases each). V dropped 5 bases and J dropped 2 bases, with 13 bases sitting between them. Germline V gene sequence: CDR1 SEHNR, CDR2 FQNEAQ (reference sequence). CDR3 length: 15 amino acids. The CDR3 nucleotides read TGTGCCAGCAGCCCCTCGGGACGGCCCTACAATGAGCAGTTCTTC. Translated: CASSPSGRPYNEQFF. Looking up the rest from reference TRBV7-9 and TRBJ2-1 gives the full variable domain: DTGVSQNPRHKITKRGQNVTFRCDPISEHNRLYWYRQTLGQGPEFLTYFQNEAQLEKSRLLSDRFSAERPKGSFSTLEIQRTEQGDSAMYLCASSPSGRPYNEQFFGPGTRLTVL.

This clonotype has more than one count but fewer than ten. This chain uses TRBV6-2 or TRBV6-3 with TRBJ1-1; D is undetermined. V lost 0 bases and J lost 4, with 15 bases in between. The CDR3 has 16 residues. The germline CDR1 and CDR2 sequences are MNHEY and SVGEGT. CDR3 residues: CASSYSRYGDITEAFF. CDR3 sequence (DNA): TGTGCCAGCAGTTACTCGAGATACGGGGATATCACTGAAGCTTTCTTT.

At least ten counts were recorded for this clonotype. This chain uses TRBV7-2 with TRBJ2-3; D remains unclear. The length of the CDR3 is 13 residues. Germline CDR1 reads SGHTA; CDR2 reads FQGNSA. Trimming shortened V by 5 bases and J by 0 bases, and 6 bases separated the two germline ends. The CDR3 sequence: CASSAYSTDTQYF. The CDR3 DNA sequence: TGTGCCAGCAGCGCCTATAGCACAGATACGCAGTATTTT.

The chain links TRBV7-9 to TRBJ2-6; a possible D gene is TRBD1 (5 bases). This CDR3 has 19 residues. The V end was cut by 5 bases, the J end by 0 bases, with 20 bases between. Germline V gene lookup returns CDR1 SEHNR and CDR2 FQNEAQ (reference sequence). The CDR3 sequence is CASSPAWLGAASGANVLTF. Here the CDR3 DNA reads TGTGCCAGCAGCCCAGCCTGGCTAGGGGCCGCCTCTGGGGCCAACGTCCTGACTTTC.

At least ten counts were recorded for this clonotype. The chain employs TRBV5-1 and TRBJ2-3, with D possibly being TRBD2 (5 bases). CDR1 is SGHRS, CDR2 YFSETQ, per germline. V was cut by 0 bases and J by 3 bases, with 11 bases left in between. This CDR3 has 15 amino acids. This CDR3 reads CASSLGFAGTDTQYF. DNA for the CDR3: TGCGCCAGCAGCTTGGGATTTGCGGGTACAGATACGCAGTATTTT.

This clonotype showed up many times. The rearrangement links TRBV15 to TRBJ2-1; 7 bases fit TRBD2. CDR1 and CDR2 (germline): LNHNV, YYDKDF (reference sequence). This CDR3 has 13 residues. V dropped 1 base and J dropped 7; count of bases not matched to a gene: 1. CDR3 residues: CATSRGGGNEQFF. The CDR3 region has the DNA TGTGCCACCAGCAGAGGGGGGGGGAATGAGCAGTTCTTC.